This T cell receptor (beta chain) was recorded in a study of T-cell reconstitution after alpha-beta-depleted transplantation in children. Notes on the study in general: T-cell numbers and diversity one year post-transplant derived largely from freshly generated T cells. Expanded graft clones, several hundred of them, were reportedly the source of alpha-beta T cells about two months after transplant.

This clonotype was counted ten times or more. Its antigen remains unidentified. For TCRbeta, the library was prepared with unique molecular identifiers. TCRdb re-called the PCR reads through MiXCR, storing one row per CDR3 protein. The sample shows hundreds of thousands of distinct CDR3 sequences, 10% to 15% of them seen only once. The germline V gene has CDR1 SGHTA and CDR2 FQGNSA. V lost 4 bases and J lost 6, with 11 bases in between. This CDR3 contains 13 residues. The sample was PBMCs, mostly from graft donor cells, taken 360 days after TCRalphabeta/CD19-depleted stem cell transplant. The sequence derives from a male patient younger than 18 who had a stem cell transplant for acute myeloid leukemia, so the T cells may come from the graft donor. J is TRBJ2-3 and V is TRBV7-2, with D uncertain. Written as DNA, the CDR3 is TGTGCCAGCAGCTCCCCCGCCCATGATACGCAGTATTTT. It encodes CASSSPAHDTQYF.